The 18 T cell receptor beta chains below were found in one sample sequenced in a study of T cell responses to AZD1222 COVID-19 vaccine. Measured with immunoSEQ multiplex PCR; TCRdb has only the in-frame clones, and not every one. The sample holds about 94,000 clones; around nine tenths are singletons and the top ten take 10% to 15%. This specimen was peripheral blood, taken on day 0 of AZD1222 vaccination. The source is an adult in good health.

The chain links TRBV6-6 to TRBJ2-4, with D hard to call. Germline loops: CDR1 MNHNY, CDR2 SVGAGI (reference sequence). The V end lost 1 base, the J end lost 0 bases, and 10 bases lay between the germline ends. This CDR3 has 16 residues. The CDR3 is CASSYLNQPAKNIQYF. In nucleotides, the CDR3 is TGTGCCAGCAGTTACTTAAACCAACCAGCCAAAAACATTCAGTACTTC.

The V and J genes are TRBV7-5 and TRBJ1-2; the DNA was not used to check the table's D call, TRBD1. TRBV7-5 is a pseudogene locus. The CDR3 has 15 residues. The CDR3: CARSPDRDRGLGYTF. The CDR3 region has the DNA TGTGCCAGAAGCCCAGACCGGGACAGGGGGCTTGGCTACACCTTC.

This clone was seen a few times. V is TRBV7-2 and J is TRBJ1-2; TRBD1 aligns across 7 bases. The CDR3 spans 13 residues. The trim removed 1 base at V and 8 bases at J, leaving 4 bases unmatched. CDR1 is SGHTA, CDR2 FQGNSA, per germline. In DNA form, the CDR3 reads TGTGCCAGCAGCTTAGGGGCAGGGGGAGGCTACACCTTC. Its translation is CASSLGAGGGYTF.

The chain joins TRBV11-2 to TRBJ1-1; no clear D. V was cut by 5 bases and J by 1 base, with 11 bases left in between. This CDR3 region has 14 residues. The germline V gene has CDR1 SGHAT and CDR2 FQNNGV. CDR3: CASSQGSGNTEAFF. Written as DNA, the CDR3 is TGTGCCAGCAGCCAAGGCTCGGGGAACACTGAAGCTTTCTTT.

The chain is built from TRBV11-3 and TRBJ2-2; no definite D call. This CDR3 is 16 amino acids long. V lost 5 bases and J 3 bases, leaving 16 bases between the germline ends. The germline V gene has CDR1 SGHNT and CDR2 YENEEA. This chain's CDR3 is CASSRYLGSDTGELFF. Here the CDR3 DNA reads TGTGCCAGCAGCCGGTACCTCGGAAGCGACACCGGGGAGCTGTTTTTT.

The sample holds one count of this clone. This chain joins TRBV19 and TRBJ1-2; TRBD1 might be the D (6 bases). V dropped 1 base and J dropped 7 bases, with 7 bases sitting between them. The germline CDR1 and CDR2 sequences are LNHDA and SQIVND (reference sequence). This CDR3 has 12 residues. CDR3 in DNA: TGTGCCAGTAGTATAGCCAGGGGTGGCTACACCTTC. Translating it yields CASSIARGGYTF.

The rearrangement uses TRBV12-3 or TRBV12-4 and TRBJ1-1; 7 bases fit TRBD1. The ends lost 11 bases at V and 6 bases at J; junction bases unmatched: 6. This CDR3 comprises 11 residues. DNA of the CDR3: TGTGCCTCGCAGGGGGGCTCTGAAGCTTTCTTT. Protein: CASQGGSEAFF.

CDR3 residues: CASSFLAGTPSGANVLTF. CDR3 DNA sequence: TGTGCCAGCAGTTTTCTAGCGGGGACCCCCTCTGGGGCCAACGTCCTGACTTTC. The gene calls are TRBV6-2 or TRBV6-3 and TRBJ2-6; 9 bases line up with TRBD2. Germline values: CDR1 MNHEY, CDR2 SVGEGT. With 4 bases clipped from V and 0 bases from J, the junction kept 7 bases outside the gene matches. The CDR3 extends over 18 amino acids.

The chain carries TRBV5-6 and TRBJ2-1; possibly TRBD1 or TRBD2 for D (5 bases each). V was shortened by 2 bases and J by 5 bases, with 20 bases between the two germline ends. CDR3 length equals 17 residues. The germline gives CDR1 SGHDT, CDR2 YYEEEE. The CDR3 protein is CASSLVGAGLIHNEQFF. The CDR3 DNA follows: TGTGCCAGCAGCTTAGTTGGGGCGGGCCTAATTCACAATGAGCAGTTCTTC.

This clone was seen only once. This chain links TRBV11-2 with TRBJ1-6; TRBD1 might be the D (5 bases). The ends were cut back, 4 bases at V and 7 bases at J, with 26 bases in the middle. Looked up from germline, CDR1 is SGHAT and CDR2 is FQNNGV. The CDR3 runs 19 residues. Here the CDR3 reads CASSSSSSGGWGINSPLHF. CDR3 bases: TGTGCCAGCAGCTCGTCCTCCTCCGGGGGTTGGGGAATAAATTCACCCCTCCACTTT.

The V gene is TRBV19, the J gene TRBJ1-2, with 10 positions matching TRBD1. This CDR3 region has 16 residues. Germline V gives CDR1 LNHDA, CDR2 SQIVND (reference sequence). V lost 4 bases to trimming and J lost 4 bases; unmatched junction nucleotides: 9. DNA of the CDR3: TGTGCCAGTAGTACCTCCATGACAGGGGGCCGCTATGGCTACACCTTC. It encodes CASSTSMTGGRYGYTF. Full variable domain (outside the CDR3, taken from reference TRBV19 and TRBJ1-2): DGGITQSPKYLFRKEGQNVTLSCEQNLNHDAMYWYRQDPGQGLRLIYYSQIVNDFQKGDIAEGYSVSREKKESFPLTVTSAQKNPTAFYLCASSTSMTGGRYGYTFGSGTRLTVV.

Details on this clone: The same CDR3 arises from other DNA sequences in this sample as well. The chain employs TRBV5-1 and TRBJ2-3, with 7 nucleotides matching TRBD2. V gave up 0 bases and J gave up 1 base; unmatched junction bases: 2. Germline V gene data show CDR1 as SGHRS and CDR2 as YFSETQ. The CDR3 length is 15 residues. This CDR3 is CASSLDRGGTDTQYF. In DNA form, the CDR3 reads TGCGCCAGCAGCTTGGACCGGGGGGGCACAGATACGCAGTATTTT.

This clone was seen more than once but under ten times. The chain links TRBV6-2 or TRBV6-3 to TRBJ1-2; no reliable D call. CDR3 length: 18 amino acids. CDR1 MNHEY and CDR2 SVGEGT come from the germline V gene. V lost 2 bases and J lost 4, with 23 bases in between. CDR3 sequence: CASSYDVRSQDVGYGYTF. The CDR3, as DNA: TGTGCCAGCAGTTACGACGTCCGAAGCCAGGACGTTGGCTATGGCTACACCTTC.

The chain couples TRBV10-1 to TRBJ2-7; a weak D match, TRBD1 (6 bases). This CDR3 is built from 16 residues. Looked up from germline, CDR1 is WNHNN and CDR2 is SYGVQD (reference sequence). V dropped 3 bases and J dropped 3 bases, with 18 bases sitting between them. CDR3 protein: CASSDRAGGRGYEQYF. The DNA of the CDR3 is TGCGCCAGCAGTGACAGGGCTGGGGGCCGCGGCTACGAGCAGTACTTC.

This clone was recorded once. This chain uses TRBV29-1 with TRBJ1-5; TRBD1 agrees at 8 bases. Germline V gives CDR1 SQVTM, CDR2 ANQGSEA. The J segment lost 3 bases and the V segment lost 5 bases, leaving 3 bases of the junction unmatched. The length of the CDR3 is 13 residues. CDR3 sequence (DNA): TGCAGCGTTCAGACAGGGGACAATCAGCCCCAGCATTTT. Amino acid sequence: CSVQTGDNQPQHF.

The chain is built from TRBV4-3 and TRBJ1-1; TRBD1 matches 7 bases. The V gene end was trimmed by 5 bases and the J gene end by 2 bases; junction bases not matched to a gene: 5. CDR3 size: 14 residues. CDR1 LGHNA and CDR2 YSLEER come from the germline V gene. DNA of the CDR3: TGCGCCAGCAGCACGGGACAGACAAACACTGAAGCTTTCTTT. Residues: CASSTGQTNTEAFF.

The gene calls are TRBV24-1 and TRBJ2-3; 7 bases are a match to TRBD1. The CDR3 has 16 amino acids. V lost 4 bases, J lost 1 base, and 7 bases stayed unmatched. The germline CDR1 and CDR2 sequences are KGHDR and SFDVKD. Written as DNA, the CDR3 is TGTGCCACCAGTGACCCTAGGGGGACAGGCACAGATACGCAGTATTTT. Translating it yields CATSDPRGTGTDTQYF.

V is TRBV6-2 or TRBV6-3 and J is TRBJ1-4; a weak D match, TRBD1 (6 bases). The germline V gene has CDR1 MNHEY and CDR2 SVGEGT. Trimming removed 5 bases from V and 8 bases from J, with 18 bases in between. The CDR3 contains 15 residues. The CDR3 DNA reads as TGTGCCAGCAGTCCCTGGAGGGGGGTAGGGGAAAAACTGTTTTTT. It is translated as CASSPWRGVGEKLFF.